Below, 7 T cell receptor beta chains from the same sample are listed, as sequenced in a study of beta chain features in type 1 diabetes. Expressed TCRB transcripts were sequenced because the isolated RNA had all been reverse transcribed beforehand. Using immunoSEQ multiplex PCR, the repertoire was profiled, and TCRdb retains in-frame clones only, with some absent. In the table there are approximately 250,000 clones, around 9.6% of which are singletons. Sequencing input: naive CD4+ T cells from blood. These receptors all come from a woman under 30 in good health.

This clone was recorded a few times. This chain uses TRBV11-2 with TRBJ1-1; perhaps TRBD1 as D (6 bases). The length of the CDR3 is 14 residues. The V gene lost 0 bases and the J gene lost 5 bases, with 10 bases spanning the gap. CDR1 SGHAT and CDR2 FQNNGV come from the germline V gene. The CDR3: CASSLEKTGTEAFF. CDR3 coding DNA: TGTGCCAGCAGCTTAGAAAAAACAGGGACTGAAGCTTTCTTT. The full variable domain, its missing parts supplied by reference TRBV11-2 and TRBJ1-1, is EAGVAQSPRYKIIEKRQSVAFWCNPISGHATLYWYQQILGQGPKLLIQFQNNGVVDDSQLPKDRFSAERLKGVDSTLKIQPAKLEDSAVYLCASSLEKTGTEAFFGQGTRLTVV.

The J gene is TRBJ2-7, the V gene TRBV6-6; 7 bases map to TRBD1. With 4 bases clipped from V and 6 bases from J, the junction kept 12 bases outside the gene matches. Germline CDR1 MNHNY, CDR2 SVGAGI (reference sequence). CDR3 size: 15 residues. The CDR3: CASSFSGTHRGEQYF. The CDR3 bases are TGTGCCAGCAGTTTTTCCGGGACACACAGGGGCGAGCAGTACTTC.

V is TRBV2 and J is TRBJ2-1; TRBD1 aligns across 10 bases. The CDR3 runs to 15 residues. The germline gives CDR1 SNHLY, CDR2 FYNNEI. J gave up 7 bases and V 6 bases, and 9 bases lay outside the gene matches. The CDR3 DNA follows: TGTGCCAGCAGGGATGACAGGGGGCGTAATAATGAGCAGTTCTTC. Protein product: CASRDDRGRNNEQFF.

This clone has just a few counts. One end of the junction is discordant with germline, which a read error may explain. The chain uses TRBV6-6 and TRBJ2-7; 9 nucleotides line up with TRBD1. The length of the CDR3 is 13 residues. Germline V lookup: CDR1 MNHNY, CDR2 SVGAGI (reference sequence). The CDR3 protein is CASSYSRDRERYF. The CDR3 nucleotides are TGTGCCAGCAGTTACTCACGGGACAGGGAGCGGTACTTC.

CDR3 sequence reads: CASSLIGGTSPTYEQYF. The CDR3 nucleotides read TGTGCCAGCAGCCTAATAGGCGGGACTTCCCCGACCTACGAGCAGTACTTC. V and J are TRBV7-2 and TRBJ2-7; tentative D call: TRBD2 (6 bases). Germline values: CDR1 SGHTA, CDR2 FQGNSA. The CDR3 has 17 amino acids. Trimming shortened V by 5 bases and J by 2 bases, and 22 bases separated the two germline ends. The whole variable domain, filled in from reference TRBV7-2 and TRBJ2-7, reads GAGVSQSPSNKVTEKGKDVELRCDPISGHTALYWYRQSLGQGLEFLIYFQGNSAPDKSGLPSDRFSAERTGGSVSTLTIQRTQQEDSAVYLCASSLIGGTSPTYEQYFGPGTRLTVT.

The chain joins TRBV18 to TRBJ1-4; D possibly corresponds to TRBD1 (5 bases). The germline CDR1 and CDR2 sequences are KGHSH and LQKENI. V dropped 3 bases and J dropped 0 bases, with 11 bases sitting between them. The CDR3 totals 16 residues. This chain's CDR3 is CASSPRGAATNEKLFF. The CDR3 region has the DNA TGTGCCAGCTCACCCCGTGGGGCGGCAACTAATGAAAAACTGTTTTTT.

In its sample, this clone was seen a few times. The chain uses TRBV10-3 and TRBJ2-7; 10 positions agree with TRBD2. The CDR3 spans 16 residues. Germline CDR1 is ENHRY and CDR2 is SYGVKD. The trim removed 2 bases at V and 2 bases at J, leaving 6 bases unmatched. CDR3 protein: CAISERGLAAPYEQYF. DNA for the CDR3: TGTGCCATCAGTGAGAGAGGACTAGCGGCACCCTACGAGCAGTACTTC.